Below, 8 T cell receptor beta chains from the same sample are listed, as sequenced in a study of regulatory T cells in long-lasting Graves disease. Library construction for TCR beta used iRepertoire HTBI primers and Arm-PCR of CDR3 regions. TCRdb reanalysed the multiplex PCR reads using MiXCR and keeps one entry per CDR3 protein. The repertoire holds under 450,000 distinct CDR3 sequences, with around 15% as singletons. Time point here: newly diagnosed GD, antithyroid drugs for less than 3 months. There was RNA extracted from PBMCs, and the TCR library was made from it. The sample was also reused in another study, on T cells in Graves' hyperthyroidism and ophthalmopathy.

Sequenced material: peripheral blood mononuclear cells (PBMCs), taken at new diagnosis, from a patient treated with antithyroid drugs. The receptors stem from a woman younger than 35 with Graves disease.

This clonotype was seen a few times. This clone may be a read error of a much larger clone one base away. The V call is TRBV10-3, the J call TRBJ2-5; D is unresolved. Germline V gene data show CDR1 as ENHRY and CDR2 as SYGVKD. The CDR3 runs to 12 residues. CDR3 nucleotide sequence: TGTGCCGTCAGTGACTCGCCGGAGACCCAGTACTTC. Translated, it gives CAVSDSPETQYF.

The CDR3, as DNA: TGTGCCTGGAGTGTACTAGCGGCCCGAGGGGAGCAGTACTTC. It is translated as CAWSVLAARGEQYF. The chain joins TRBV30 to TRBJ2-7; 8 bases map to TRBD2. The germline gives CDR1 GTSNPN, CDR2 SVGIG (reference sequence). Trimming removed 0 bases from V and 7 bases from J; junction bases left unmatched: 8. The CDR3 has 14 residues. The entire variable domain, with the rest obtained from reference TRBV30 and TRBJ2-7, is as follows: SQTIHQWPATLVQPVGSPLSLECTVEGTSNPNLYWYRQAAGRGLQLLFYSVGIGQISSEVPQNLSASRPQDRQFILSSKKLLLSDSGFYLCAWSVLAARGEQYFGPGTRLTVT.

This clonotype was found many times. The chain recombines TRBV5-1 with TRBJ1-5; D unresolved. Per the germline V gene, CDR1 is SGHRS and CDR2 is YFSETQ. The V gene lost 1 base and the J gene lost 3 bases, with 5 bases spanning the gap. The CDR3 runs 13 residues. The CDR3 DNA follows: TGCGCCAGCAGCTTGAGGTACAATCAGCCCCAGCATTTT. Its translation: CASSLRYNQPQHF.

This clonotype was recorded at least ten times. The rearrangement joins TRBV7-3 to TRBJ2-1, with 9 bases matching TRBD1. CDR1 is SGHTA, CDR2 FQGTGA, per germline. With 1 base clipped from V and 8 bases from J, the junction kept 9 bases outside the gene matches. This CDR3 is built from 16 residues. CDR3 sequence reads: CASSLKGRGTGYEQFF. Here the CDR3 DNA reads TGTGCCAGCAGCTTAAAGGGGCGGGGGACAGGGTATGAGCAGTTCTTC.

Ten or more counts support this clonotype. The chain joins TRBV9 to TRBJ1-2; 8 positions agree with TRBD1. Germline V gene data show CDR1 as SGDLS and CDR2 as YYNGEE. The V segment lost 4 bases and the J segment 6 bases; nucleotides outside the gene matches: 8. This CDR3 is 14 amino acids long. CDR3 amino acids: CASSTRQGIHGYTF. CDR3 DNA sequence: TGTGCCAGCAGCACCCGACAGGGGATCCATGGCTACACCTTC.

This clonotype was counted a few times. V usage is TRBV20-1 and J usage is TRBJ2-1; 7 bases agree with TRBD2. J was trimmed by 6 bases and V by 1 base; bases with no gene match: 3. This CDR3 has 13 amino acids. Germline assignment: CDR1 DFQATT and CDR2 SNEGSKA (reference sequence). CDR3 DNA: TGCAGTGCTAGAGCTAGCGGAACCAATGAGCAGTTCTTC. This gives the protein CSARASGTNEQFF.

This clonotype was found many times. DNA for the CDR3: TGTGCCAGCAGCTTGCAGGGGGGCGCTTTCTTT. Its protein product is CASSLQGGAFF. The rearrangement links TRBV7-2 to TRBJ1-1; TRBD1 agrees at 7 bases. In germline, CDR1 is SGHTA, CDR2 FQGNSA. The CDR3 sequence is 11 residues long. V shed 3 bases, J shed 11 bases, and the junction held 3 bases outside the gene matches. Full variable domain (missing parts from reference TRBV7-2 and TRBJ1-1): GAGVSQSPSNKVTEKGKDVELRCDPISGHTALYWYRQSLGQGLEFLIYFQGNSAPDKSGLPSDRFSAERTGGSVSTLTIQRTQQEDSAVYLCASSLQGGAFFGQGTRLTVV.

This clonotype was detected many times. The chain recombines TRBV2 with TRBJ2-2; D is unclear. Germline values: CDR1 SNHLY, CDR2 FYNNEI. This CDR3 is built from 13 residues. V lost 4 bases to trimming and J lost 5 bases, with 8 bases between them. The CDR3 spells CASSVRGTGELFF. The CDR3 DNA reads as TGTGCCAGCAGTGTTCGTGGAACCGGGGAGCTGTTTTTT. Complete variable domain (other parts from reference TRBV2 and TRBJ2-2): EPEVTQTPSHQVTQMGQEVILRCVPISNHLYFYWYRQILGQKVEFLVSFYNNEISEKSEIFDDQFSVERPDGSNFTLKIRSTKLEDSAMYFCASSVRGTGELFFGEGSRLTVL.